Only a few counts were recorded for the clone carrying this TCR beta chain. This CDR3 has 16 residues. Trimming removed 4 bases at V and 2 bases at J, with 18 bases between. Germline CDR1 reads DFQATT; CDR2 reads SNEGSKA (reference sequence). This sample stems from a study of identical twins. Using its own MiXCR run on the 5' RACE reads, TCRdb lists one record per CDR3 protein. The table records hundreds of thousands of distinct CDR3 sequences, approximately 13% of them present only once. These records were also assigned to another study, of yellow fever vaccine responses in identical twins.

The source material was PBMCs. The chain has TRBV20-1 and TRBJ2-1; D not certain. The origin of this receptor is a woman aged 18-30 years in good health. Here the CDR3 DNA reads TGCAGTGCTAATGGCCCCCTAGACGGCCCCTACAATGAGCAGTTCTTC. Translated: CSANGPLDGPYNEQFF.